This T cell receptor (beta chain) derives from a study of tumor-infiltrating lymphocytes in glioblastoma multiforme. Three nested ARM-PCR rounds with V-beta and C-beta primers built TCRB libraries. TCRdb passed the multiplex PCR reads through MiXCR, listing each CDR3 protein once. The table shows approximately 30,000 distinct CDR3 sequences, with about 58% occurring only once. The CDR3 sequence is 15 residues long. Germline V CDR1 and CDR2: GTSNPN, SVGIG (reference sequence). Study outcomes and limitations: The T cells in this sample were not sorted into functional subsets. Clone frequencies may be distorted by unequal TCR transcripts per cell. Only one glioblastoma patient had TCR and mutation analysis.

Notes on this clonotype: Its antigen is unknown. This CDR3 fails to terminate in the conserved phenylalanine or tryptophan, so it likely reflects a read error.

The receptor was isolated from a male donor with glioblastoma. The rearrangement joins TRBV30 to TRBJ1-1; D gene uncertain. The sequenced sample consisted of brain tumor tissue. The CDR3 nucleotides read TGTGTCTGGACCACGGAGGGTTCGTTAAACACTGAAGCTTTCGTT. Translated: CVWTTEGSLNTEAFV.